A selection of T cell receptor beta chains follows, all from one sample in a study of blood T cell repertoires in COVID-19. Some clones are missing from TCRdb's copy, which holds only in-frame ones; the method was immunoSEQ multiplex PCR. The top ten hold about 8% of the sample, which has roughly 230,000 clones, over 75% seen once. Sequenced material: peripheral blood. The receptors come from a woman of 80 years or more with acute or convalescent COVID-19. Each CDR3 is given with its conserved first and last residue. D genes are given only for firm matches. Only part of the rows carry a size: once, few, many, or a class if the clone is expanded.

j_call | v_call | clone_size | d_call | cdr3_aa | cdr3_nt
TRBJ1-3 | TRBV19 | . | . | CASTPSGNTIYF | TGTGCTTCGACTCCCTCTGGAAACACCATATATTTT
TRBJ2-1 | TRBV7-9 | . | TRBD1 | CASSSTGNEQFF | TGTGCCAGCAGCTCGACAGGGAATGAGCAGTTCTTC
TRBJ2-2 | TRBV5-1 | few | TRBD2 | CASRGLAGASTGELFF | TGCGCCAGCAGGGGACTAGCGGGAGCGAGCACCGGGGAGCTGTTTTTT
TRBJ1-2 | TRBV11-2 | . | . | CASSLGTSYGYTF | TGTGCCAGCAGCTTAGGGACAAGCTATGGCTACACCTTC
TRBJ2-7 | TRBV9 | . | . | CASSVGTVSYEQYF | TGTGCCAGCAGCGTAGGGACAGTCTCCTACGAGCAGTACTTC
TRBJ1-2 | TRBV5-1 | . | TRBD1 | CASSSPGQGSWGYGYTF | TGCGCCAGCAGCTCGCCCGGACAGGGGAGTTGGGGCTATGGCTACACCTTC
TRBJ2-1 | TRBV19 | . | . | CASSMPRGNEQFF | TGTGCCAGTAGTATGCCCAGGGGCAATGAGCAGTTCTTC
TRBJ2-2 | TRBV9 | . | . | CASSPQGLNTGELFF | TGTGCCAGCAGCCCCCAGGGACTTAACACCGGGGAGCTGTTTTTT
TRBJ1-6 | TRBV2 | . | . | CASSTGYSNSPLHF | TGTGCCAGCAGCACAGGGTATAGTAATTCACCCCTCCACTTT
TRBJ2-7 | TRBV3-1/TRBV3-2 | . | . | CASSLAAGTGPYEQYF | TGTGCCAGCAGCCTGGCCGCCGGGACTGGGCCCTACGAGCAGTACTTC
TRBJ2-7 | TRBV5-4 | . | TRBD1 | CASSFTGDRSYEQYF | TGTGCCAGCAGCTTTACAGGGGACCGCTCCTACGAGCAGTACTTC
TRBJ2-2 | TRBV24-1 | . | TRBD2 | CATSDLGLAGGTGELFF | TGTGCCACCAGTGATCTGGGACTAGCGGGAGGCACCGGGGAGCTGTTTTTT
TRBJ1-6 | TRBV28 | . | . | CASSSLISPLHF | TGTGCCAGCAGTTCTCTAATTTCACCCCTCCACTTT
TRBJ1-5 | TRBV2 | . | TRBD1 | CASSSDRGGNQPQHF | TGTGCCAGCAGTTCAGACAGGGGGGGCAATCAGCCCCAGCATTTT
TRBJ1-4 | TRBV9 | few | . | CASSLSGRGTTNEKLFF | TGTGCCAGCAGCCTCTCGGGAAGGGGGACAACTAATGAAAAACTGTTTTTT
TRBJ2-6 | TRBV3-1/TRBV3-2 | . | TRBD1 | CASSLLGTGVSGANVLTF | TGTGCCAGCAGCCTCCTCGGGACAGGGGTCTCTGGGGCCAACGTCCTGACTTTC
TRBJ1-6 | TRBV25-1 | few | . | CASTEQGGGSPLHF | TGTGCCAGCACTGAGCAGGGAGGAGGCTCACCCCTCCACTTT
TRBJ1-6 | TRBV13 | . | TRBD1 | CASSLDRGNSPLHF | TGTGCCAGCAGCTTGGACAGGGGGAATTCACCCCTCCACTTT
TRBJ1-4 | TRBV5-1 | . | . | CASSPGGGTNEKLFF | TGCGCCAGCAGCCCCGGCGGAGGAACTAATGAAAAACTGTTTTTT
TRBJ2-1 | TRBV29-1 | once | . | CSPRTPYNEQFF | TGCAGCCCGAGGACTCCCTACAATGAGCAGTTCTTC
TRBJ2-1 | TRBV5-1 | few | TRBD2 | CASSLASGAYNEQFF | TGCGCCAGCAGCTTGGCAAGCGGGGCCTACAATGAGCAGTTCTTC
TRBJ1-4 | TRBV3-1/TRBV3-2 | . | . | CASSRGVGAARVLANEKLFF | TGTGCCAGCAGCCGGGGGGTTGGGGCAGCCCGTGTGTTAGCTAATGAAAAACTGTTTTTT
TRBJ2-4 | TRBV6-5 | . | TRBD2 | CASSSSGRAGVNIQYF | TGTGCCAGCAGTTCCAGCGGGAGGGCCGGGGTAAACATTCAGTACTTC
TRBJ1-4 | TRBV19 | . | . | CASRRTGATNEKLFF | TGTGCCAGTAGGAGAACAGGAGCAACTAATGAAAAACTGTTTTTT
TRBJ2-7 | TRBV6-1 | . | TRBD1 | CASSEVRGGGLSYEQYF | TGTGCCAGCAGTGAGGTTCGAGGGGGCGGTTTATCCTACGAGCAGTACTTC
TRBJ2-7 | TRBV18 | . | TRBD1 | CASSPPGQVRGEQYF | TGTGCCAGCTCACCACCGGGACAGGTGAGGGGTGAGCAGTACTTC
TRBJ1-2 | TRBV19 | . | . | CASSQGDYGYTF | TGTGCCAGTAGTCAGGGTGACTATGGCTACACCTTC
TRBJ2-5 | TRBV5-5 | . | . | CASSFQGVETQYF | TGTGCCAGCAGCTTCCAGGGTGTAGAGACCCAGTACTTC
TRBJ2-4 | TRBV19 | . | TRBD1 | CASRQRDSKNIQYF | TGTGCCAGTAGACAAAGGGACAGCAAAAACATTCAGTACTTC
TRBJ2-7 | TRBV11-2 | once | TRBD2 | CASSLSGLAGGEQYF | TGTGCCAGCAGCTTGTCGGGGCTAGCGGGTGGCGAGCAGTACTTC
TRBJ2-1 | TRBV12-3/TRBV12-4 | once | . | CASGRLQFF | TGTGCCAGCGGTAGACTGCAGTTCTTC
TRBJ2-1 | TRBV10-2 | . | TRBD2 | CASSESAGGAYNEQFF | TGCGCCAGCAGTGAGTCTGCGGGGGGGGCCTACAATGAGCAGTTCTTC
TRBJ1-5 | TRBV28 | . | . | CASAFQGPSNQPQHF | TGTGCCAGCGCTTTTCAGGGGCCTAGCAATCAGCCCCAGCATTTT
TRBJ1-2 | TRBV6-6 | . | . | CASSYSRRARDYGYTF | TGTGCCAGCAGTTACTCGCGTAGGGCGCGGGACTATGGCTACACCTTC
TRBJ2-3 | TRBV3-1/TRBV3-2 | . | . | CASSQLRDTQYF | TGTGCCAGCAGCCAACTCCGGGATACGCAGTATTTT
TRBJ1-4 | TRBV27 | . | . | CASSLSDRPREKLFF | TGTGCCAGCAGTTTATCTGACAGGCCTAGGGAAAAACTGTTTTTT